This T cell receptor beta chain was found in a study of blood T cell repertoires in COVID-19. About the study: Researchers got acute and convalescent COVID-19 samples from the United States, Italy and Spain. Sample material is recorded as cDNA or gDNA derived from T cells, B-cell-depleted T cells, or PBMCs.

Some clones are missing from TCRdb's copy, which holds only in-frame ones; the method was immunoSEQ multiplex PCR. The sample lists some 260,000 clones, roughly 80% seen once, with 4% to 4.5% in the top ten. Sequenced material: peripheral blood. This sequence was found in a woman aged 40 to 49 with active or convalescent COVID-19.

CDR3 DNA sequence: TGCAGTGCTAGTTCGGCTAGCGGGGGGGCCTCTAGCACAGATACGCAGTATTTT. Its protein product is CSASSASGGASSTDTQYF. The chain couples TRBV20-1 to TRBJ2-3, with 12 bases that match TRBD2. V lost 3 bases to trimming and J lost 0 bases; unmatched junction nucleotides: 10. Germline CDR1 is DFQATT and CDR2 is SNEGSKA (reference sequence). The CDR3 totals 18 residues.